This entry concerns a single TCR beta chain. The antigen this receptor binds is unknown. No base quality information exists; no much larger clone differs at one position. The data stem from a study of control samples from healthy donors and cancer patients (dated by TCRdb to about 2020). Library method: the immunoSEQ multiplex PCR assay. This immuneACCESS table, as held by TCRdb, lists in-frame sequences with V and J called but not all clones. Of the missing ones, under half trace to an unresolved V gene in checked studies; the others have no known cause. The sample table lists about 140,000 clones, 90% to 95% of them with a count of one. The ten largest clones take up around 13% of the sample. The germline V gene provides CDR1 SGHTS and CDR2 YDEGEE. The CDR3 holds 15 amino acids from the cysteine to the phenylalanine. CDR3 DNA only is kept here, 45 bases in frame from base 1. The junction shows trimming of 4 bases on V and 7 bases on J, plus 20 bases between the germline ends.

The TCR originated in a man aged 35 to 55 in good health. The receptor chain draws on TRBV5-8 and TRBJ1-1, and TRBD1 may be the D gene, going by 5 matching bases. Sample: blood. This receptor carries the CDR3 CASSDGTSGRSEAFF. The DNA is TGTGCCAGCAGCGACGGAACTTCGGGACGGAGTGAAGCTTTCTTT.